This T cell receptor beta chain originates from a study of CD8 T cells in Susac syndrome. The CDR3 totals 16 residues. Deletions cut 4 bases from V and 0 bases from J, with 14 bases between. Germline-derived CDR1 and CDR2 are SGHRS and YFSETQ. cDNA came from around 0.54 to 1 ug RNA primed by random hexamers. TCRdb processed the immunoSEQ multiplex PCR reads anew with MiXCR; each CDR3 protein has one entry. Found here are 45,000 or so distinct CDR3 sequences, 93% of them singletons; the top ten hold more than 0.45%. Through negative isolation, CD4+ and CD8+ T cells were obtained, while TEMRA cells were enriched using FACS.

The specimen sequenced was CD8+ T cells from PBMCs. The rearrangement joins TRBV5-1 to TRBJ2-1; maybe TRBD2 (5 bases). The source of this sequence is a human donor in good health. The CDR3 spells CASSRRAESSYNEQFF. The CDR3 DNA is TGCGCCAGCAGCCGGCGGGCGGAGAGCTCCTACAATGAGCAGTTCTTC. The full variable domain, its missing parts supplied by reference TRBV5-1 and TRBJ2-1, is KAGVTQTPRYLIKTRGQQVTLSCSPISGHRSVSWYQQTPGQGLQFLFEYFSETQRNKGNFPGRFSGRQFSNSRSEMNVSTLELGDSALYLCASSRRAESSYNEQFFGPGTRLTVL.